The 15 T cell receptor beta chains below all came from one sample that was sequenced in a study of OX40 agonist ivuxolimab in advanced cancers. Method: immunoSEQ multiplex PCR; TCRdb's copy keeps in-frame clones and lacks some. Of 55,000 to 70,000 clones listed, over 80% are singletons. The specimen was CD4+ or CD8+ T cells sorted from blood, collected in a trial of the OX40 agonist ivuxolimab. The receptors were sampled from an adult with an advanced solid tumor such as melanoma, head and neck, liver or kidney cancer.

V is TRBV4-2 and J is TRBJ1-2; perhaps TRBD1 as D (5 bases). The CDR3 is 13 residues long. Trimming removed 5 bases at V and 6 bases at J, with 13 bases between. Germline values: CDR1 LGHNA, CDR2 YNFKEQ. The CDR3 sequence: CASSLGVGDGYTF. The CDR3 coding sequence is TGTGCCAGCAGCTTGGGCGTAGGGGATGGCTACACCTTC.

The chain recombines TRBV27 with TRBJ2-5, with unresolved D. Germline-derived CDR1 and CDR2 are MNHEY and SMNVEV (reference sequence). V lost 4 bases to trimming and J lost 5 bases, with 11 bases between them. The CDR3 covers 13 residues. The CDR3 region is CASSSPGRETQYF. The CDR3 region has the DNA TGTGCCAGCAGTTCACCGGGCAGGGAGACCCAGTACTTC.

This chain joins TRBV11-2 and TRBJ2-1; D unclear. V shed 1 base and J shed 5 bases, with 6 bases lying between them. The CDR3 loop spans 13 amino acids. Germline values: CDR1 SGHAT, CDR2 FQNNGV. CDR3 sequence: CASSLVANNEQFF. In nucleotides, the CDR3 is TGTGCCAGCAGCTTAGTTGCGAACAATGAGCAGTTCTTC.

The rearrangement uses TRBV7-2 and TRBJ2-3; D uncertain. The V end was cut by 0 bases, the J end by 0 bases, with 10 bases between. This CDR3 contains 16 residues. Germline lookup yields CDR1 SGHTA and CDR2 FQGNSA. The CDR3 sequence: CASSLAPDTSTDTQYF. CDR3 sequence (DNA): TGTGCCAGCAGCTTAGCGCCTGATACTAGCACAGATACGCAGTATTTT. The full variable domain, completed using reference TRBV7-2 and TRBJ2-3, is GAGVSQSPSNKVTEKGKDVELRCDPISGHTALYWYRQSLGQGLEFLIYFQGNSAPDKSGLPSDRFSAERTGGSVSTLTIQRTQQEDSAVYLCASSLAPDTSTDTQYFGPGTRLTVL.

The V call is TRBV5-1, the J call TRBJ2-7; 10 nucleotides agree with TRBD2. The CDR3 contains 17 residues. V was pared by 0 bases and J by 3 bases, with 9 bases of the junction left unmatched. In germline, CDR1 is SGHRS, CDR2 YFSETQ. CDR3 residues: CASSLAASGSLNYEQYF. CDR3 sequence (DNA): TGCGCCAGCAGCTTGGCGGCTAGCGGGAGTCTCAACTACGAGCAGTACTTC. Variable domain in full (rest from reference TRBV5-1 and TRBJ2-7): KAGVTQTPRYLIKTRGQQVTLSCSPISGHRSVSWYQQTPGQGLQFLFEYFSETQRNKGNFPGRFSGRQFSNSRSEMNVSTLELGDSALYLCASSLAASGSLNYEQYFGPGTRLTVT.

This clone appeared a single time. Distinct nucleotide sequences in the sample also encode this CDR3. V usage is TRBV7-3 and J usage is TRBJ2-5; perhaps D is TRBD1 or TRBD2 (5 bases each). Trimming left V 3 bases short and J 7 bases short, with 12 bases between. Looked up from germline, CDR1 is SGHTA and CDR2 is FQGTGA. The CDR3 is 13 amino acids. The CDR3 reads CASSLGLEGTQYF. CDR3 nucleotides: TGTGCCAGCAGCTTGGGGCTAGAGGGGACCCAGTACTTC. The complete variable domain, with remaining parts taken from reference TRBV7-3 and TRBJ2-5, reads GAGVSQTPSNKVTEKGKYVELRCDPISGHTALYWYRQSLGQGPEFLIYFQGTGAADDSGLPNDRFFAVRPEGSVSTLKIQRTERGDSAVYLCASSLGLEGTQYFGPGTRLLVL.

The chain joins TRBV11-2 to TRBJ2-1; 7 nucleotides align to TRBD2. The CDR3 consists of 19 residues. V lost 1 base, J lost 2 bases, and 14 bases stayed unmatched. Germline values: CDR1 SGHAT, CDR2 FQNNGV. CDR3 protein: CASSLVSSGHVPAYNEQFF. As DNA, the CDR3 is TGTGCCAGCAGCTTAGTGTCTAGCGGACACGTCCCGGCCTACAATGAGCAGTTCTTC.

The chain couples TRBV7-9 to TRBJ2-5; 8 bases are a match to TRBD2. This CDR3 has 16 residues. Germline trimming cut 2 bases from V and 1 base from J; bases unmatched to any gene: 6. Germline CDR1 is SEHNR and CDR2 is FQNEAQ (reference sequence). The CDR3 loop is CASSLFGGGTQETQYF. The CDR3 DNA reads as TGTGCCAGCAGCTTATTTGGCGGGGGGACCCAAGAGACCCAGTACTTC.

This clone was seen only a few times. The chain uses TRBV6-5 and TRBJ1-4, with unresolved D. V dropped 6 bases and J dropped 5 bases, with 4 bases sitting between them. The CDR3 runs 11 residues. Germline V lookup: CDR1 MNHEY, CDR2 SVGAGI. CDR3 protein: CASRKNEKLFF. Here the CDR3 DNA reads TGTGCCAGCAGAAAAAATGAAAAACTGTTTTTT.

The CDR3: CASSLVAGRATDTQYF. The DNA of the CDR3 is TGCGCCAGCAGCTTGGTGGCGGGGAGGGCCACAGATACGCAGTATTTT. The chain is built from TRBV5-1 and TRBJ2-3, with 7 bases fitting TRBD2. Germline V gene sequence: CDR1 SGHRS, CDR2 YFSETQ. The J segment lost 2 bases and the V segment lost 0 bases, leaving 6 bases of the junction unmatched. The CDR3 consists of 16 residues.

The rearrangement joins TRBV19 to TRBJ2-5; 16 bases align to TRBD2. Germline-derived CDR1 and CDR2 are LNHDA and SQIVND (reference sequence). The CDR3 runs to 18 residues. J gave up 4 bases and V 6 bases, and 11 bases lay outside the gene matches. As DNA, the CDR3 is TGTGCCAGTAGCACCGGGACTAGCGGGGGGGCCGTAGGAGAGACCCAGTACTTC. Protein sequence: CASSTGTSGGAVGETQYF.

The rearrangement uses TRBV27 and TRBJ2-1; 7 positions agree with TRBD1. CDR3 length: 15 amino acids. The V and J ends lost 4 bases and 7 bases, in that order; junction bases with no gene match: 10. The germline V gene has CDR1 MNHEY and CDR2 SMNVEV (reference sequence). The CDR3 sequence: CASSSSGTALNEQFF. CDR3 bases: TGTGCCAGCAGTTCCTCCGGGACAGCACTAAATGAGCAGTTCTTC.

The chain links TRBV5-4 to TRBJ1-3; D is unclear. V shed 6 bases and J shed 2 bases, with 15 bases lying between them. The CDR3 loop spans 15 amino acids. Per germline, CDR1 SGHNT and CDR2 YYREEE (reference sequence). The CDR3 region has the DNA TGTGCCAGCACCCTGACTCCTTTAGCTGGAAACACCATATATTTT. Amino acid sequence: CASTLTPLAGNTIYF.

In its sample, this clone ranks as medium-sized (0.01 to 0.1%). The chain combines TRBV2 with TRBJ2-7; D not resolved. The CDR3 sequence is 14 residues long. Germline assignment: CDR1 SNHLY and CDR2 FYNNEI. Trimming shortened V by 6 bases and J by 1 base, and 13 bases separated the two germline ends. CDR3 protein: CASSDRVGSYEQYF. The CDR3 bases are TGTGCCAGCAGCGACCGGGTGGGATCCTACGAGCAGTACTTC.

The J gene is TRBJ2-7, the V gene TRBV7-3; tentatively, D is TRBD2 (6 bases). Trimming pared 4 bases from V and 3 bases from J, leaving 25 bases between. The CDR3 length is 18 residues. The germline CDR1 and CDR2 sequences are SGHTA and FQGTGA. CDR3 bases: TGTGCCAGCAGCTCACCTCGGCCGCCGGGGGTAGCCCTCTACGAGCAGTACGTC. Its protein is CASSSPRPPGVALYEQYV.